The 28 T cell receptor beta chains presented below share a single source sample, sequenced in a study of blood T cell repertoires in COVID-19. Sequenced by immunoSEQ multiplex PCR; TCRdb stores in-frame clones only, minus some. The table includes about 76,000 clones, about four fifths detected once. Sequencing was performed on peripheral blood. The receptor set was obtained from an older woman with acute or convalescent COVID-19.

The chain uses TRBV2 and TRBJ1-1; no firm D call. Per germline, CDR1 SNHLY and CDR2 FYNNEI. This CDR3 has 14 amino acids. V shed 3 bases and J shed 7 bases, with 15 bases lying between them. Written as DNA, the CDR3 is TGTGCCAGCAGTGAGATGAGAGGGCGGGATGAAGCTTTCTTT. Translation: CASSEMRGRDEAFF. Full variable domain (outside the CDR3, taken from reference TRBV2 and TRBJ1-1): EPEVTQTPSHQVTQMGQEVILRCVPISNHLYFYWYRQILGQKVEFLVSFYNNEISEKSEIFDDQFSVERPDGSNFTLKIRSTKLEDSAMYFCASSEMRGRDEAFFGQGTRLTVV.

J is TRBJ1-5 and V is TRBV7-3; 8 bases fit TRBD1. The CDR3 spans 16 residues. Germline CDR1 reads SGHTA; CDR2 reads FQGTGA. The V segment lost 1 base and the J segment 4 bases; nucleotides outside the gene matches: 6. The CDR3 loop reads CASSLIRGQGNQPQHF. The DNA of the CDR3 is TGTGCCAGCAGCTTAATACGCGGACAGGGAAATCAGCCCCAGCATTTT.

The gene calls are TRBV29-1 and TRBJ1-2; 7 bases map to TRBD1. Germline CDR1 and CDR2: SQVTM and ANQGSEA. V trimming: 4 bases; J trimming: 4 bases; junction bases outside the gene matches: 15. This CDR3 is 16 amino acids long. CDR3 region: CSVGGQAYDRSYGYTF. CDR3 nucleotides: TGCAGCGTTGGCGGACAGGCATATGACAGGAGCTATGGCTACACCTTC. The complete variable domain, with remaining parts taken from reference TRBV29-1 and TRBJ1-2, reads SAVISQKPSRDICQRGTSLTIQCQVDSQVTMMFWYRQQPGQSLTLIATANQGSEATYESGFVIDKFPISRPNLTFSTLTVSNMSPEDSSIYLCSVGGQAYDRSYGYTFGSGTRLTVV.

The chain has TRBV27 and TRBJ1-3; D is undetermined. The CDR3 extends over 14 amino acids. Germline-derived CDR1 and CDR2 are MNHEY and SMNVEV (reference sequence). V lost 8 bases and J 3 bases, leaving 14 bases between the germline ends. The CDR3 nucleotides read TGTGCCAGCGGGCCACACGAGAATGGAAACACCATATATTTT. It codes for CASGPHENGNTIYF.

This clone showed up just once. The chain recombines TRBV5-6 with TRBJ1-2; 8 positions match TRBD1. Germline V gives CDR1 SGHDT, CDR2 YYEEEE. V was clipped by 4 bases and J by 8 bases; unmatched bases: 10. The CDR3 covers 14 residues. DNA of the CDR3: TGTGCCAGCAGCCATACGGACAGGGTAGAAGGCTACACCTTC. Protein: CASSHTDRVEGYTF.

V is TRBV19 and J is TRBJ2-7; D is perhaps TRBD2 (7 bases). This CDR3 region has 15 residues. The V end was cut by 8 bases, the J end by 3 bases, with 20 bases between. CDR1 is LNHDA, CDR2 SQIVND, per germline (reference sequence). CDR3 DNA sequence: TGTGCCAGTCAGAGGGGGGGCACGGCTATCTACGAGCAGTACTTC. Amino acids: CASQRGGTAIYEQYF.

The J gene is TRBJ1-6, the V gene TRBV6-6; 7 bases map to TRBD1. CDR1 is MNHNY, CDR2 SVGAGI, per germline (reference sequence). V was clipped by 8 bases and J by 10 bases; unmatched bases: 14. CDR3 length equals 15 residues. CDR3 sequence: CASSGQGGVQSPLHF. The CDR3, as DNA: TGTGCCAGCTCGGGTCAAGGGGGCGTACAATCACCCCTCCACTTT.

The chain is built from TRBV30 and TRBJ1-5, with 10 bases fitting TRBD1. Trimming took 1 base from V and 6 from J; bases not matched to a gene: 3. Germline-derived CDR1 and CDR2 are GTSNPN and SVGIG (reference sequence). This CDR3 contains 14 residues. The CDR3 bases are TGTGCCTGGAGTGCGACAGGGGGCTTTCAGCCCCAGCATTTT. This encodes CAWSATGGFQPQHF.

The chain links TRBV11-3 to TRBJ2-1; TRBD1 agrees at 10 bases. V lost 5 bases, J lost 6 bases, and 13 bases stayed unmatched. CDR3 size: 17 residues. Germline loops: CDR1 SGHNT, CDR2 YENEEA. In DNA, the CDR3 is TGTGCCAGCAGCCCCGGATGGGGACAGGGGATAATCAATGAGCAGTTCTTC. It specifies CASSPGWGQGIINEQFF.

The chain couples TRBV19 to TRBJ2-3; 10 bases fit TRBD1. The junction had 17 bases not matched to a gene; V was cut back by 7 bases and J by 1 base. This CDR3 spans 19 amino acids. The germline V gene has CDR1 LNHDA and CDR2 SQIVND (reference sequence). DNA of the CDR3: TGTGCCAGTACCCAATCCTCCGGGACAGGGGAGGGCCGCACAGATACGCAGTATTTT. This sequence encodes CASTQSSGTGEGRTDTQYF.

The rearrangement joins TRBV18 to TRBJ2-5; D is perhaps TRBD1 (6 bases). Germline CDR1 and CDR2: KGHSH and LQKENI. Trimming pared 2 bases from V and 2 bases from J, leaving 12 bases between. The CDR3 covers 15 residues. CDR3 sequence reads: CASSPRDILQETQYF. CDR3 DNA sequence: TGTGCCAGCTCACCAAGGGACATTCTACAAGAGACCCAGTACTTC.

This sequence joins TRBV6-1 and TRBJ2-3, with D perhaps matching TRBD1 (6 bases). Between the trimmed V and J ends, which lost 0 bases and 3 bases, there was a span of 10 bases. The CDR3 is 15 amino acids. Germline V gene lookup returns CDR1 MNHNS and CDR2 SASEGT. CDR3 sequence reads: CASSEALQGTDTQYF. In nucleotides, the CDR3 is TGTGCCAGCAGTGAAGCGCTTCAGGGGACAGATACGCAGTATTTT.

This chain joins TRBV6-6 and TRBJ2-7, with a weak D call TRBD1 (5 bases). Trimming shortened V by 6 bases and J by 6 bases, and 9 bases separated the two germline ends. Germline lookup yields CDR1 MNHNY and CDR2 SVGAGI (reference sequence). The CDR3 covers 11 residues. The DNA of the CDR3 is TGTGCCAGCAGCCCAGGGTTCGAGCAGTACTTC. Protein sequence: CASSPGFEQYF.

This clone occurred once. This chain connects TRBV2 to TRBJ1-1; 7 nucleotides agree with TRBD1. From germline, CDR1 is SNHLY and CDR2 FYNNEI. CDR3 length: 13 amino acids. V lost 5 bases and J lost 12; bases outside the gene matches: 12. In DNA, the CDR3 is TGTGCCAGCAGTAGTACAGGGGCAGCGACGTCTTTCTTT. Translated, it gives CASSSTGAATSFF.

This chain links TRBV5-3 with TRBJ2-7, with D tentatively TRBD1 (5 bases). TRBV5-3 is an open reading frame, and its role is uncertain. This CDR3 has 15 residues. V was pared by 4 bases and J by 0 bases, with 14 bases between. The CDR3 here is CARSLPPDTSYEQYV. As DNA, the CDR3 is TGTGCCAGAAGCCTCCCCCCGGACACCTCCTACGAGCAGTACGTC.

The gene calls are TRBV7-9 and TRBJ2-7, with 7 bases identical to TRBD2. The V and J ends lost 8 bases and 0 bases, in that order; junction bases with no gene match: 4. The CDR3 totals 13 residues. Germline values: CDR1 SEHNR, CDR2 FQNEAQ (reference sequence). In DNA, the CDR3 is TGTGCCAGCGGCAGCGGGGACTCCTACGAGCAGTACTTC. Protein sequence: CASGSGDSYEQYF.

This chain links TRBV5-1 with TRBJ1-4; no definite D call. CDR1 is SGHRS, CDR2 YFSETQ, per germline. The CDR3 extends over 14 amino acids. Trimming took 6 bases from V and 9 from J, leaving 18 bases between them. CDR3 sequence (DNA): TGCGCCAGCACCTCCAGTTGGGAGACGAAAAAACTGTTTTTT. Translated, it gives CASTSSWETKKLFF.

The rearrangement links TRBV13 to TRBJ2-3; TRBD1 matches 8 bases. Trimming removed 4 bases from V and 2 bases from J; junction bases left unmatched: 5. This CDR3 contains 15 residues. In germline, CDR1 is PRHDT, CDR2 FYEKMQ (reference sequence). DNA for the CDR3: TGTGCCAGCAGCTCTGGACAGGGACCCACAGATACGCAGTATTTT. This sequence encodes CASSSGQGPTDTQYF.

This clone was counted between two and nine times. The V call is TRBV18, the J call TRBJ2-2; 7 bases are shared with TRBD2. CDR1 KGHSH and CDR2 LQKENI come from the germline V gene. V lost 3 bases and J lost 3; bases outside the gene matches: 1. This CDR3 region has 14 residues. The CDR3 DNA reads TGTGCCAGCTCACCCACTAGCGACACCGGGGAGCTGTTTTTT. Its translation is CASSPTSDTGELFF.

CDR3 residues: CASSLTGGGQETQYF. CDR3 coding DNA: TGCGCCAGCAGTCTGACAGGGGGGGGGCAAGAGACCCAGTACTTC. The rearrangement uses TRBV10-2 and TRBJ2-5, with 9 positions matching TRBD1. Germline CDR1 and CDR2: WSHSY and SAAADI. The CDR3 has 15 amino acids. The V segment lost 5 bases and the J segment 2 bases; nucleotides outside the gene matches: 6.

This clone was observed a handful of times. The CDR3 DNA follows: TGTGCCAGCAGCCAGGACAGGCTTGGGTCCCACTCTGGAAACACCATATATTTT. The encoded protein is CASSQDRLGSHSGNTIYF. The chain combines TRBV3-1 (or the pseudogene TRBV3-2) with TRBJ1-3, with 7 bases identical to TRBD1. V was pared by 3 bases and J by 0 bases, with 11 bases of the junction left unmatched. CDR1 and CDR2 from the germline V gene are LGHDT and YNNKEL (reference sequence). The CDR3 contains 18 residues.

The table lists this clone with a count of one. The chain combines TRBV4-2 with TRBJ1-6, with 8 nucleotides matching TRBD1. V dropped 1 base and J dropped 9; count of bases not matched to a gene: 5. Germline V gene sequence: CDR1 LGHNA, CDR2 YNFKEQ. This CDR3 region has 15 residues. The CDR3 coding sequence is TGTGCCAGCAGCCAAGGGACAGGGCGCGGTTCACCCCTCCACTTT. Protein: CASSQGTGRGSPLHF.

This clone was recorded only once. The V and J genes are TRBV5-1 and TRBJ1-3; a weak D match, TRBD1 (6 bases). Germline CDR1 reads SGHRS; CDR2 reads YFSETQ. The ends were cut back, 4 bases at V and 0 bases at J, with 11 bases in the middle. This CDR3 has 15 residues. The DNA of the CDR3 is TGCGCCAGCAGCCAGGGGTCTACCTCTGGAAACACCATATATTTT. This translates into CASSQGSTSGNTIYF.

The chain links TRBV24-1 to TRBJ1-5; D is undetermined. The CDR3 consists of 13 residues. Looked up from germline, CDR1 is KGHDR and CDR2 is SFDVKD. Between the trimmed V and J ends, which lost 3 bases and 8 bases, there was a span of 10 bases. CDR3 protein: CATSDQSTKPQHF. For the CDR3, the DNA is TGTGCCACCAGTGATCAAAGTACAAAGCCCCAGCATTTT.

The rearrangement uses TRBV6-5 and TRBJ2-3; 12 nucleotides agree with TRBD2. Germline V CDR1 and CDR2: MNHEY, SVGAGI. This CDR3 comprises 13 residues. V trimming: 8 bases; J trimming: 4 bases; junction bases outside the gene matches: 1. CDR3: CASGTSGSDTQYF. CDR3 sequence (DNA): TGTGCCAGCGGGACTAGCGGGTCAGATACGCAGTATTTT.

This CDR3 is CASSLGQDLNTEAFF. CDR3 bases: TGCGCCAGCAGCTTGGGACAGGACCTAAACACTGAAGCTTTCTTT. The J gene is TRBJ1-1, the V gene TRBV5-1, with D possibly matching TRBD1 (6 bases). This CDR3 is built from 15 residues. Trimming took off 0 bases at V and 2 bases at J, with 11 bases between the two ends. From germline, CDR1 is SGHRS and CDR2 YFSETQ.

The gene calls are TRBV2 and TRBJ1-6; the D gene is possibly TRBD1 (6 bases). The CDR3 runs to 15 residues. Trimming removed 5 bases from V and 5 bases from J, with 13 bases in between. Germline V lookup: CDR1 SNHLY, CDR2 FYNNEI. In DNA, the CDR3 is TGTGCCAGCAGTACGAGCAGGGGAGATAATTCACCCCTCCACTTT. Its translation is CASSTSRGDNSPLHF. Based on the CDR3 plus reference TRBV2 and TRBJ1-6, the full variable domain is EPEVTQTPSHQVTQMGQEVILRCVPISNHLYFYWYRQILGQKVEFLVSFYNNEISEKSEIFDDQFSVERPDGSNFTLKIRSTKLEDSAMYFCASSTSRGDNSPLHFGNGTRLTVT.

The V gene is TRBV4-2, the J gene TRBJ2-5, with D possibly matching TRBD2 (6 bases). CDR1 and CDR2 (germline): LGHNA, YNFKEQ. The V end lost 0 bases, the J end lost 2 bases, and 13 bases lay between the germline ends. This CDR3 contains 16 residues. The DNA for the CDR3 is TGTGCCAGCAGCCAAGATGACCTGGAGGGACAAGAGACCCAGTACTTC. Its translation: CASSQDDLEGQETQYF.